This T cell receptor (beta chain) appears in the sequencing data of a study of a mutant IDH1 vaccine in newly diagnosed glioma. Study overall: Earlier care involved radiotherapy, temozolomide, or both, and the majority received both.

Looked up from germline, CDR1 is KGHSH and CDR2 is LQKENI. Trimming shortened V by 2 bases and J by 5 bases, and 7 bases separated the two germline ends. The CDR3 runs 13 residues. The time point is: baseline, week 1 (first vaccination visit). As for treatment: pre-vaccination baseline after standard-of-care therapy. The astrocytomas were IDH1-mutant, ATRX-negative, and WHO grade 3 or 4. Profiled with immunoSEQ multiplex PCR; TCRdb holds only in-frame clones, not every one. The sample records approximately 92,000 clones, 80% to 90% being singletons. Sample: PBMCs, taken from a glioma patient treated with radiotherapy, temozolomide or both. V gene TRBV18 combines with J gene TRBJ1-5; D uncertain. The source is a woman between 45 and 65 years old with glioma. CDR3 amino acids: CASSPGPDQPQHF. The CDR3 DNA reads TGTGCCAGCTCACCAGGGCCGGATCAGCCCCAGCATTTT.